These 23 T cell receptor beta chains were sequenced from one sample in a study of OX40 agonist ivuxolimab in advanced cancers. The method was immunoSEQ multiplex PCR; TCRdb's version includes in-frame clones alone and lacks a portion of them. Here the sample spans 40,000 to 50,000 clones, 87% being singletons. The sequences come from CD4+ or CD8+ T cells sorted from blood, collected in a trial of the OX40 agonist ivuxolimab. The receptors come from an adult with an advanced solid tumor such as melanoma, head and neck, liver or kidney cancer.

This chain joins TRBV7-9 and TRBJ1-1; D is undetermined. CDR3 size: 14 residues. The V end lost 3 bases, the J end lost 3 bases, and 11 bases lay between the germline ends. Germline CDR1 reads SEHNR; CDR2 reads FQNEAQ (reference sequence). Here the CDR3 DNA reads TGTGCCAGCAGCTTGACGGCCCGGGACACTGAAGCTTTCTTT. Translation: CASSLTARDTEAFF. The whole variable domain, remainder taken from reference TRBV7-9 and TRBJ1-1, is DTGVSQNPRHKITKRGQNVTFRCDPISEHNRLYWYRQTLGQGPEFLTYFQNEAQLEKSRLLSDRFSAERPKGSFSTLEIQRTEQGDSAMYLCASSLTARDTEAFFGQGTRLTVV.

V usage is TRBV6-1 and J usage is TRBJ2-5, with D uncertain. The germline V gene has CDR1 MNHNS and CDR2 SASEGT. Trimming removed 8 bases at V and 2 bases at J, with 6 bases between. The CDR3 length is 11 residues. Here the CDR3 reads CASAVQETQYF. DNA of the CDR3: TGTGCCAGCGCAGTTCAAGAGACCCAGTACTTC.

The rearrangement joins TRBV7-2 to TRBJ2-7, with 8 bases matching TRBD1. CDR1 and CDR2 from the germline V gene are SGHTA and FQGNSA. This CDR3 region has 15 residues. With 1 base clipped from V and 1 base from J, the junction kept 3 bases outside the gene matches. In DNA form, the CDR3 reads TGTGCCAGCAGCTTAGGGGGACAGGTTTCCTACGAGCAGTACTTC. Amino acid sequence: CASSLGGQVSYEQYF.

The V and J genes are TRBV9 and TRBJ2-1; 9 bases map to TRBD2. Losses at the gene ends were 2 bases for V and 5 bases for J; bases not matched to a gene: 2. Germline values: CDR1 SGDLS, CDR2 YYNGEE. The length of the CDR3 is 14 residues. CDR3 region: CASSVSGSNNEQFF. The CDR3 DNA sequence: TGTGCCAGCAGCGTTAGCGGGAGTAACAATGAGCAGTTCTTC.

This rearrangement joins TRBV19 to TRBJ2-7; 8 nucleotides agree with TRBD1. V gave up 4 bases and J gave up 0 bases; unmatched junction bases: 5. This CDR3 is built from 15 residues. Germline CDR1 and CDR2: LNHDA and SQIVND (reference sequence). The CDR3 spells CASSKGTGSSYEQYF. CDR3 DNA: TGTGCCAGTAGTAAAGGGACAGGTTCCTCCTACGAGCAGTACTTC.

This sequence joins TRBV5-4 and TRBJ1-4, with 8 bases that match TRBD1. CDR1 and CDR2 (germline): SGHNT, YYREEE (reference sequence). The CDR3 is made up of 16 amino acids. The V gene end was trimmed by 4 bases and the J gene end by 7 bases; junction bases not matched to a gene: 12. The CDR3 is CASSVSGGELGEKLFF. The CDR3 coding sequence is TGTGCCAGCAGCGTATCAGGGGGCGAGCTAGGTGAAAAACTGTTTTTT.

The CDR3 nucleotides read TGCGCCAGCAGCCAAGGACAGGGGGCGAACACCGGGGAGCTGTTTTTT. Protein product: CASSQGQGANTGELFF. This chain uses TRBV4-1 with TRBJ2-2; TRBD1 matches at 9 bases. Germline assignment: CDR1 MGHRA and CDR2 YSYEKL. The CDR3 has 16 amino acids. J was trimmed by 0 bases and V by 1 base; bases with no gene match: 0.

This chain links TRBV9 with TRBJ2-3; unclear D gene. Germline V gene lookup returns CDR1 SGDLS and CDR2 YYNGEE. Deletions cut 4 bases from V and 0 bases from J, with 6 bases between. The CDR3 is 13 amino acids. CDR3 in DNA: TGTGCCAGCAGCCCCTCCAGCACAGATACGCAGTATTTT. Its translation: CASSPSSTDTQYF.

V usage is TRBV10-3 and J usage is TRBJ2-3; D is perhaps TRBD2 (7 bases). The germline CDR1 and CDR2 sequences are ENHRY and SYGVKD. The CDR3 is 15 residues long. Trimming left V 10 bases short and J 2 bases short, with 19 bases between. In nucleotides, the CDR3 is TGTGCCACGGAGAGGGGGGGTGGGGCCACAGATACGCAGTATTTT. This encodes CATERGGGATDTQYF.

The chain couples TRBV4-1 to TRBJ2-7; 8 nucleotides agree with TRBD2. The CDR3 runs to 15 residues. Unmatched junction bases numbered 2, after V lost 1 base and J lost 0 bases. CDR1 and CDR2 from the germline V gene are MGHRA and YSYEKL. The CDR3 spells CASSQAGTSSYEQYF. Here the CDR3 DNA reads TGCGCCAGCAGCCAAGCCGGGACTAGCTCCTACGAGCAGTACTTC.

The chain carries TRBV6-5 and TRBJ1-1; D remains unclear. The germline CDR1 and CDR2 sequences are MNHEY and SVGAGI. The V end was cut by 2 bases, the J end by 0 bases, with 7 bases between. The CDR3 runs to 14 residues. The CDR3 spells CASSYTLLNTEAFF. CDR3 nucleotide sequence: TGTGCCAGCAGTTACACTCTATTGAACACTGAAGCTTTCTTT.

V gene TRBV10-1 combines with J gene TRBJ2-1, with D tentatively TRBD2 (5 bases). Germline V CDR1 and CDR2: WNHNN, SYGVQD (reference sequence). Trimming took off 6 bases at V and 10 bases at J, with 16 bases between the two ends. This CDR3 is 13 amino acids long. In nucleotides, the CDR3 is TGCGCCAGCAGGGTTAACCCGGGAACCGAGCAGTTCTTC. As protein: CASRVNPGTEQFF.

This clone was observed a single time. The genes are TRBV18 and TRBJ2-7, with D maybe TRBD1 (6 bases). This CDR3 spans 14 amino acids. Trimming cost V 3 bases and J 6 bases, with 15 bases left between them. Germline values: CDR1 KGHSH, CDR2 LQKENI. The CDR3 spells CASSPRDIKSEQYF. The CDR3 DNA is TGTGCCAGCTCACCCAGGGACATAAAGTCCGAGCAGTACTTC.

The chain has TRBV6-5 and TRBJ2-7, with 9 nucleotides matching TRBD1. Trimming removed 6 bases from V and 2 bases from J; junction bases left unmatched: 5. The V gene's germline CDR1 is MNHEY and CDR2 SVGAGI. The CDR3 spans 14 residues. CDR3 sequence: CASSSGQGAYEQYF. For the CDR3, the DNA is TGTGCCAGCAGCTCGGGACAGGGAGCCTACGAGCAGTACTTC.

This chain links TRBV4-1 with TRBJ1-2, with D tentatively TRBD1 (6 bases). Germline values: CDR1 MGHRA, CDR2 YSYEKL. The V end lost 4 bases, the J end lost 4 bases, and 16 bases lay between the germline ends. The CDR3 sequence is 15 residues long. The CDR3 coding sequence is TGCGCCAGCAGCCCGGCGGGGGGGGGCAGCTATGGCTACACCTTC. This gives the protein CASSPAGGGSYGYTF.

The J gene is TRBJ2-7, the V gene TRBV6-1; D unresolved. The CDR3 consists of 11 residues. V lost 2 bases to trimming and J lost 3 bases, with 2 bases between them. Germline V gene data show CDR1 as MNHNS and CDR2 as SASEGT. The CDR3, as DNA: TGTGCCAGCAGTGAATTCTACGAGCAGTACTTC. This sequence encodes CASSEFYEQYF.

V and J are TRBV6-5 and TRBJ2-5, with 10 bases that match TRBD2. Trimming at V came to 6 bases and at J to 5 bases, leaving 3 bases not matched to a gene. The CDR3 contains 13 residues. Germline CDR1 reads MNHEY; CDR2 reads SVGAGI. The CDR3 region is CASSRGLAETQYF. The CDR3 coding sequence is TGTGCCAGCAGCCGGGGACTAGCGGAGACCCAGTACTTC.

CDR3 protein: CASKKVQGNTEAFF. The CDR3 DNA reads as TGTGCCAGCAAAAAAGTCCAAGGGAACACTGAAGCTTTCTTT. The rearrangement links TRBV6-1 to TRBJ1-1; D is undetermined. Trimming removed 7 bases from V and 1 base from J, with 13 bases in between. Germline V gene lookup returns CDR1 MNHNS and CDR2 SASEGT. CDR3 length equals 14 residues.

The V call is TRBV19, the J call TRBJ2-2; 8 bases map to TRBD2. The CDR3 spans 18 residues. The V gene end was trimmed by 1 base and the J gene end by 0 bases; junction bases not matched to a gene: 7. CDR1 LNHDA and CDR2 SQIVND come from the germline V gene (reference sequence). In DNA form, the CDR3 reads TGTGCCAGTAGTATAGGTCTAGCGGGCTATGCGAACACCGGGGAGCTGTTTTTT. This gives the protein CASSIGLAGYANTGELFF.

The rearrangement links TRBV5-8 to TRBJ2-5; D remains ambiguous. The V end lost 7 bases, the J end lost 0 bases, and 10 bases lay between the germline ends. In germline, CDR1 is SGHTS, CDR2 YDEGEE. The CDR3 consists of 13 residues. The CDR3 spells CASHLSNQETQYF. CDR3 in DNA: TGTGCCAGCCACCTTTCCAACCAAGAGACCCAGTACTTC.

This chain connects TRBV28 to TRBJ1-2; D possibly corresponds to TRBD1 (5 bases). V dropped 6 bases and J dropped 1 base, with 6 bases sitting between them. This CDR3 region has 12 residues. Germline V lookup: CDR1 MDHEN, CDR2 SYDVKM. Here the CDR3 DNA reads TGTGCCAGCAGCGGGGGTAACTATGGCTACACCTTC. As protein: CASSGGNYGYTF.

This clone has only one observation. The V and J genes are TRBV19 and TRBJ2-5, with 8 bases aligning to TRBD1. The CDR3 spans 15 residues. Trimming cost V 5 bases and J 5 bases; bases outside gene matches: 10. Germline V CDR1 and CDR2: LNHDA, SQIVND (reference sequence). DNA of the CDR3: TGTGCCAGTAGTCCACGGGACAGGCCCTTGGAGACCCAGTACTTC. As protein: CASSPRDRPLETQYF.

V usage is TRBV10-2 and J usage is TRBJ1-2; D unclear. The V gene's germline CDR1 is WSHSY and CDR2 SAAADI. The CDR3 runs 14 residues. V dropped 6 bases and J dropped 2 bases, with 13 bases sitting between them. CDR3 in amino acids: CASSREGSNYGYTF. The DNA of the CDR3 is TGCGCCAGCAGCCGGGAAGGATCAAACTATGGCTACACCTTC.